Shown below are 17 T cell receptor beta chains from a single sample sequenced in a study of blood T cells in healthy people across ages. PCR was performed a second time for roughly 7 to 11 cycles using a sample-barcoded 5' primer and a J-beta primer mix. MiXCR, run by TCRdb on the 5' RACE reads, gives a single entry per CDR3 protein. The table shows about a million distinct CDR3 sequences, with under 40% occurring only once. The sequenced sample was blood. The receptors originated from a man aged 18 to 35 in good health.

The chain joins TRBV3-1 to TRBJ2-7; possibly TRBD2 for D (7 bases). In germline, CDR1 is LGHDT, CDR2 YNNKEL (reference sequence). The CDR3 has 17 residues. The V end was cut by 0 bases, the J end by 7 bases, with 22 bases between. CDR3 region: CASSQEARGPPHNEQYF. CDR3 nucleotide sequence: TGTGCCAGCAGCCAAGAGGCGCGGGGGCCCCCTCACAATGAGCAGTACTTC.

This clonotype was picked up a small number of times. The chain joins TRBV27 to TRBJ2-7; 8 bases agree with TRBD1. V was pared by 1 base and J by 2 bases, with 10 bases of the junction left unmatched. Germline lookup yields CDR1 MNHEY and CDR2 SMNVEV (reference sequence). The CDR3 covers 17 residues. Written as DNA, the CDR3 is TGTGCCAGCAGTTTATTTAGTCCAGGGGGCGTAGCCTACGAGCAGTACTTC. As protein: CASSLFSPGGVAYEQYF.

The J gene is TRBJ1-2, the V gene TRBV12-3 or TRBV12-4; TRBD1 might be the D (6 bases). CDR3 length: 12 amino acids. V lost 7 bases and J 7 bases, leaving 13 bases between the germline ends. CDR3 sequence reads: CASTNRVVGYTF. DNA of the CDR3: TGTGCCAGCACCAACAGGGTTGTTGGCTACACCTTC.

This chain uses TRBV28 with TRBJ2-1, with 10 bases aligning to TRBD2. V lost 6 bases, J lost 4 bases, and 6 bases stayed unmatched. The CDR3 has 15 residues. Germline V lookup: CDR1 MDHEN, CDR2 SYDVKM. CDR3 sequence: CASRPRAGGYNEQFF. The CDR3 DNA is TGTGCCAGCAGGCCACGAGCGGGGGGGTACAATGAGCAGTTCTTC.

This clonotype came up many times. The V call is TRBV19, the J call TRBJ1-2; D unclear. With 3 bases removed from V and 4 bases from J, the gap between germline ends came to 12 bases. CDR3 length: 14 amino acids. Germline CDR1 and CDR2: LNHDA and SQIVND (reference sequence). The CDR3 nucleotides read TGTGCCAGTAGTATGACCCAGGAGGGCTATGGCTACACCTTC. Translating gives CASSMTQEGYGYTF.

The V call is TRBV4-1, the J call TRBJ1-5; 8 bases match TRBD1. With 4 bases clipped from V and 6 bases from J, the junction kept 8 bases outside the gene matches. This CDR3 is built from 15 residues. Germline V gene lookup returns CDR1 MGHRA and CDR2 YSYEKL. CDR3 DNA sequence: TGCGCCAGCAGCCCTTCGGACAGGGCTGGTCAGCCCCAGCATTTT. Protein product: CASSPSDRAGQPQHF.

The rearrangement links TRBV4-3 to TRBJ1-1, with unresolved D. The germline V and J ends were trimmed by 4 bases and 4 bases, with 13 bases remaining between them. CDR3 length equals 14 residues. Germline loops: CDR1 LGHNA, CDR2 YSLEER. This CDR3 reads CASSRIGGSTEAFF. The CDR3 bases are TGCGCCAGCAGCCGAATTGGAGGGAGCACTGAAGCTTTCTTT.

With respect to this clonotype: An end of the junction differs from the germline gene, which may be a read error. The rearrangement joins TRBV29-1 to TRBJ1-1; D gene ambiguous. The CDR3 is 11 amino acids. CDR1 is SQVTM, CDR2 ANQGSEA, per germline. CDR3 amino acids: CSIPGGTEAFF. The CDR3 nucleotides are TGCAGCATCCCGGGTGGCACTGAGGCTTTCTTT.

The J gene is TRBJ2-1, the V gene TRBV16; D possibly corresponds to TRBD1 (6 bases). The V gene lost 2 bases and the J gene lost 10 bases, with 12 bases spanning the gap. CDR3 length: 13 amino acids. Germline CDR1 KGHSY, CDR2 FQNENV. CDR3 nucleotide sequence: TGTGCCAGCAGCCAACACGTCAGGGGCGAGCAGTTCTTC. The encoded protein is CASSQHVRGEQFF.

The chain carries TRBV7-9 and TRBJ1-5, with D possibly matching TRBD1 (6 bases). CDR3 size: 15 residues. The germline CDR1 and CDR2 sequences are SEHNR and FQNEAQ (reference sequence). Trimming cost V 4 bases and J 5 bases, with 15 bases left between them. CDR3 amino acids: CASSSLQGAHQPQHF. The CDR3 DNA sequence: TGTGCCAGCAGCTCCTTACAGGGTGCACATCAGCCCCAGCATTTT. Supplemented by reference TRBV7-9 and TRBJ1-5, the full variable domain reads DTGVSQNPRHKITKRGQNVTFRCDPISEHNRLYWYRQTLGQGPEFLTYFQNEAQLEKSRLLSDRFSAERPKGSFSTLEIQRTEQGDSAMYLCASSSLQGAHQPQHFGDGTRLSIL.

The J gene is TRBJ1-2, the V gene TRBV14; D unclear. V was trimmed by 0 bases and J by 3 bases, leaving 11 bases between them. CDR3 length: 15 residues. Germline V gene sequence: CDR1 SGHDN, CDR2 FVKESK. The CDR3 sequence: CASSQENPLDYGYTF. The CDR3, as DNA: TGTGCCAGCAGCCAAGAAAACCCCCTTGACTATGGCTACACCTTC.

V gene TRBV25-1 combines with J gene TRBJ1-2; D remains unclear. The V and J ends lost 3 bases and 1 base respectively, with 18 bases between them. CDR3 length: 17 residues. Germline CDR1 MGHDK, CDR2 SYGVNS. The CDR3 DNA sequence: TGTGCCAGCAGTGACTGCCCCCTCAGTCGTTATAACTATGGCTACACCTTC. This sequence encodes CASSDCPLSRYNYGYTF.

This clonotype has a count of ten or more. This chain links TRBV7-9 with TRBJ2-7; tentatively, D is TRBD1 (6 bases). Per germline, CDR1 SEHNR and CDR2 FQNEAQ (reference sequence). The CDR3 consists of 15 residues. The V end lost 5 bases, the J end lost 2 bases, and 16 bases lay between the germline ends. CDR3 amino acids: CASSARTVFPYEQYF. The CDR3 DNA sequence: TGTGCCAGCAGCGCAAGGACAGTTTTTCCCTACGAGCAGTACTTC. Based on the CDR3 plus reference TRBV7-9 and TRBJ2-7, the full variable domain is DTGVSQNPRHKITKRGQNVTFRCDPISEHNRLYWYRQTLGQGPEFLTYFQNEAQLEKSRLLSDRFSAERPKGSFSTLEIQRTEQGDSAMYLCASSARTVFPYEQYFGPGTRLTVT.

This chain uses TRBV12-3 or TRBV12-4 with TRBJ2-3; tentative D call: TRBD2 (5 bases). The CDR3 covers 16 residues. Trimming removed 3 bases from V and 0 bases from J, with 13 bases in between. Written as DNA, the CDR3 is TGTGCCAGCAGTTTTTTGCGGGTCTCTAGCACAGATACGCAGTATTTT. Translated, it gives CASSFLRVSSTDTQYF.

The CDR3 here is CASSVSGASNQPQHF. CDR3 in DNA: TGTGCCAGCAGCGTATCAGGGGCTAGCAATCAGCCCCAGCATTTT. The chain uses TRBV9 and TRBJ1-5, with D maybe TRBD1 (6 bases). CDR1 and CDR2 (germline): SGDLS, YYNGEE. V was clipped by 1 base and J by 0 bases, with 8 bases between them. The CDR3 is 15 amino acids.

There are a few counts of this clonotype. J is TRBJ2-5 and V is TRBV12-3 or TRBV12-4, with 12 positions matching TRBD2. This CDR3 has 19 amino acids. V was clipped by 0 bases and J by 2 bases; unmatched bases: 10. The CDR3 DNA sequence: TGTGCCAGCAGTTTAGCGCGGGTTAGGACTAGCGGGGTACAAGAGACCCAGTACTTC. Translating gives CASSLARVRTSGVQETQYF.

V is TRBV9 and J is TRBJ2-3; no clear D gene. V lost 4 bases and J 4 bases, leaving 10 bases between the germline ends. The CDR3 covers 13 residues. CDR1 is SGDLS, CDR2 YYNGEE, per germline. The CDR3 loop is CASSLILADTQYF. The CDR3 DNA is TGTGCCAGCAGCCTCATATTGGCAGATACGCAGTATTTT. Based on the CDR3 plus reference TRBV9 and TRBJ2-3, the full variable domain is DSGVTQTPKHLITATGQRVTLRCSPRSGDLSVYWYQQSLDQGLQFLIQYYNGEERAKGNILERFSAQQFPDLHSELNLSSLELGDSALYFCASSLILADTQYFGPGTRLTVL.